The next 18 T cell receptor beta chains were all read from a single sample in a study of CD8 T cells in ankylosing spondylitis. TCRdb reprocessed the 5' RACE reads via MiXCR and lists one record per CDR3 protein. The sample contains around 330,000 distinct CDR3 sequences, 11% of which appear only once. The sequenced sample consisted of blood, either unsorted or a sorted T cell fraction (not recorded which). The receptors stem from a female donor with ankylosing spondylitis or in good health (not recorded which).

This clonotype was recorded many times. Here the CDR3 reads CASSLERGSGANVLTF. The CDR3 nucleotides read TGCGCCAGCAGCTTGGAACGGGGTTCTGGGGCCAACGTCCTGACTTTC. The V and J genes are TRBV5-1 and TRBJ2-6; tentative D call: TRBD2 (5 bases). The CDR3 consists of 16 residues. Per germline, CDR1 SGHRS and CDR2 YFSETQ. V lost 0 bases and J 1 base, leaving 8 bases between the germline ends.

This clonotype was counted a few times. The CDR3 sequence is CASSTHRGSGEKLFF. CDR3 DNA sequence: TGTGCCAGCAGCACACACAGAGGGAGTGGTGAAAAACTGTTTTTT. The V gene is TRBV7-9, the J gene TRBJ1-4, with no clear D. This CDR3 has 15 amino acids. Between the trimmed V and J ends, which lost 5 bases and 7 bases, there was a span of 17 bases. The germline V gene encodes CDR1 SEHNR and CDR2 FQNEAQ (reference sequence).

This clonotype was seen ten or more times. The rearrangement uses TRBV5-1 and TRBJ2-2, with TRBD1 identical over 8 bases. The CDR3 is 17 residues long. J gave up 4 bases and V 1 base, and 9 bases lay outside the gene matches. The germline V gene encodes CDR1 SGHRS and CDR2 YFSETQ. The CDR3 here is CASSLTRDRLLTGELFF. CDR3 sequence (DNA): TGCGCCAGCAGCTTGACCCGGGACAGGCTTCTCACCGGGGAGCTGTTTTTT.

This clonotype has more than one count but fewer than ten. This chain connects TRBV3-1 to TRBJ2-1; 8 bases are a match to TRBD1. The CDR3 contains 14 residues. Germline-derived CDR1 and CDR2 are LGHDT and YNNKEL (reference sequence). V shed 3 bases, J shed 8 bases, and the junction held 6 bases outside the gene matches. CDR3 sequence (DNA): TGTGCCAGCAGCCATAGGGCAGGGGGCGATGAGCAGTTCTTC. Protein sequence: CASSHRAGGDEQFF.

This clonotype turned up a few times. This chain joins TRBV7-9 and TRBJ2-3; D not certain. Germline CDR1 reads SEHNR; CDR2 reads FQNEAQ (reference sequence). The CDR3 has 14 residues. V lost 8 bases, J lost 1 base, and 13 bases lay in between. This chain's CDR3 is CASDRIEGTDTQYF. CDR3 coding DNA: TGTGCCAGCGATCGTATCGAGGGCACAGATACGCAGTATTTT.

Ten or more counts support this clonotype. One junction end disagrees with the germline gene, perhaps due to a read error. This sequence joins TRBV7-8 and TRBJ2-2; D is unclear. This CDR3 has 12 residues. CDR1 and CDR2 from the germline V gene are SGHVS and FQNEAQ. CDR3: CASSSYTGELFF. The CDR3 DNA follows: TGCGCCAGCAGCTCCTATACCGGGGAGCTGTTTTTT.

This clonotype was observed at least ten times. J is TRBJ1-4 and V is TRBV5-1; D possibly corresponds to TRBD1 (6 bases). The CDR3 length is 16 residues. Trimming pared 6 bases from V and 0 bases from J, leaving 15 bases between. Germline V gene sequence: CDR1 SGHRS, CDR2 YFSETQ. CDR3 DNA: TGCGCCAGCACACTCGGGACAACGGCAACTAATGAAAAACTGTTTTTT. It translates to CASTLGTTATNEKLFF.

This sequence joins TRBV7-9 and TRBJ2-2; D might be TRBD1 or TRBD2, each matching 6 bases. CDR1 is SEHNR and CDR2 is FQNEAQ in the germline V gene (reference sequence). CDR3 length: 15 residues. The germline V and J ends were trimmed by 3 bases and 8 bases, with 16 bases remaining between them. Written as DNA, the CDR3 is TGTGCCAGCAGCTTCCCCCCCGGGGGCCTAGGGGAGCTGTTTTTT. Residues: CASSFPPGGLGELFF.

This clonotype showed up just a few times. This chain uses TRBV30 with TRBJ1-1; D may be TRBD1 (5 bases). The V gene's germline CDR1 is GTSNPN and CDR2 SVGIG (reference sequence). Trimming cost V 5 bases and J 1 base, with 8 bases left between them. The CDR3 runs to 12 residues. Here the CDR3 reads CAWSGTNTEAFF. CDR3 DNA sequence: TGTGCCTGGTCGGGGACGAACACTGAAGCTTTCTTT.

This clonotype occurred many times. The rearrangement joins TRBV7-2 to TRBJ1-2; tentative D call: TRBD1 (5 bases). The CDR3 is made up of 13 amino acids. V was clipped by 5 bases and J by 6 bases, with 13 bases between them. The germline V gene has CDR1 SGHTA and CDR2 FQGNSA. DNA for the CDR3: TGTGCCAGCAGCCGAACCATCAGGGATGGCTACACCTTC. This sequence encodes CASSRTIRDGYTF.

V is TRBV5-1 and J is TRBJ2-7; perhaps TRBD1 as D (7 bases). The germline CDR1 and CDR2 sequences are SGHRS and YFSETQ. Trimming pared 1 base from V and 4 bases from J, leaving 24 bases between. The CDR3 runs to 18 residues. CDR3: CASSLLTGTLTAGYEQYF. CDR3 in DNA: TGCGCCAGCAGCTTGCTGACAGGGACTCTCACTGCTGGATACGAGCAGTACTTC.

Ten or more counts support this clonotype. CDR3 sequence: CATSTGTGQEQFF. DNA of the CDR3: TGTGCCACCAGCACTGGGACAGGGCAGGAGCAGTTCTTC. The chain carries TRBV24-1 and TRBJ2-1; 9 bases agree with TRBD1. Germline V CDR1 and CDR2: KGHDR, SFDVKD. V lost 7 bases to trimming and J lost 10 bases; unmatched junction nucleotides: 7. The CDR3 loop spans 13 amino acids.

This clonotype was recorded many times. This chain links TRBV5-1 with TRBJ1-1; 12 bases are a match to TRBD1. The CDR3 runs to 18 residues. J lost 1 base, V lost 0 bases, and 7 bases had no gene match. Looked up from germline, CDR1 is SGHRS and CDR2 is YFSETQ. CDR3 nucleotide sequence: TGCGCCAGCAGCTTGGTTGGGACAGGGGGCGCCGGGAACACTGAAGCTTTCTTT. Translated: CASSLVGTGGAGNTEAFF.

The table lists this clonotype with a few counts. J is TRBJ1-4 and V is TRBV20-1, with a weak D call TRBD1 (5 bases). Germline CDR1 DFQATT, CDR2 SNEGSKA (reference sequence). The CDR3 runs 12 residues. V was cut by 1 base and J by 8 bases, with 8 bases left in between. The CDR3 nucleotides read TGCAGTGCTAGAGGGGGCAGGGAAAAACTGTTTTTT. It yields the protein CSARGGREKLFF.

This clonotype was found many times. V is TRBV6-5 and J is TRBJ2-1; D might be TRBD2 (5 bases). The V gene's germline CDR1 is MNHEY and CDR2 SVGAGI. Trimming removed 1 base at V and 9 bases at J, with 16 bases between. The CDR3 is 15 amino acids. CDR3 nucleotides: TGTGCCAGCAGTTACTGGACTCCCACCGACGGTGAGCAGTTCTTC. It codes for CASSYWTPTDGEQFF.

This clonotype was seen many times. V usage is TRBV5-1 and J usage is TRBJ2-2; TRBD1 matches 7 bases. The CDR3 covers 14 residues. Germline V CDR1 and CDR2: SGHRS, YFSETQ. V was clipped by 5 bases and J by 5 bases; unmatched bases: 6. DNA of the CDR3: TGCGCCAGCAGACGGACAGGACCAACCGGGGAGCTGTTTTTT. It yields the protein CASRRTGPTGELFF.

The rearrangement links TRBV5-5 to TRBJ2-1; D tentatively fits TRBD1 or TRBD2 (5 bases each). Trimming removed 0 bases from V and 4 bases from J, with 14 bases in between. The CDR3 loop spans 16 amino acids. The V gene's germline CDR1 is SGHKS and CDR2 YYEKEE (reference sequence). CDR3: CASSLVSVRGYNEQFF. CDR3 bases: TGTGCCAGCAGCTTGGTATCGGTGAGGGGATACAATGAGCAGTTCTTC.

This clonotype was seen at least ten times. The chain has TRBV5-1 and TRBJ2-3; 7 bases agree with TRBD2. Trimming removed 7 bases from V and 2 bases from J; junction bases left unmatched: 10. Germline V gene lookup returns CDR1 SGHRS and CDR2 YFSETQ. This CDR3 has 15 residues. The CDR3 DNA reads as TGCGCCAGCGCTCTGGGGGGGGGGAACACAGATACGCAGTATTTT. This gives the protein CASALGGGNTDTQYF.